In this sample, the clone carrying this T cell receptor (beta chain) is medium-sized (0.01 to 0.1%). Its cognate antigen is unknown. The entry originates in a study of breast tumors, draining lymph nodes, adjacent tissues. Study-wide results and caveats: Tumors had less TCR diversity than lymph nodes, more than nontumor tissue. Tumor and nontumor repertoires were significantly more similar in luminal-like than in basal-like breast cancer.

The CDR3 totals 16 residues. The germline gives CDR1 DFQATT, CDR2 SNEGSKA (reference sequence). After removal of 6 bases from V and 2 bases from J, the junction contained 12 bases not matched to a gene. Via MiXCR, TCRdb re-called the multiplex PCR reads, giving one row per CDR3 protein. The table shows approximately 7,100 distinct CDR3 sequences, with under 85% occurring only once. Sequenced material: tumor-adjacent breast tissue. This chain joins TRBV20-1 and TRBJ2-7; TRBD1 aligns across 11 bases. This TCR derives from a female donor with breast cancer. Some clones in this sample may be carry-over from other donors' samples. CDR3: CSAPDRGRAAAYEQYF. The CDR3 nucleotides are TGCAGTGCCCCGGACAGGGGGCGAGCGGCCGCCTACGAGCAGTACTTC.